Presented here are 21 T cell receptor beta chains from one specimen sequenced in a study of cytomegalovirus exposure and HLA in healthy donors. Profiled with immunoSEQ multiplex PCR; TCRdb holds only in-frame clones, not every one. This sample has some 250,000 clones, with less than 95% found just once. Sample: PBMCs. The receptors come from a woman in her twenties or thirties in good health and CMV-seronegative.

V is TRBV7-8 and J is TRBJ2-7, with TRBD1 matching over 7 bases. The CDR3 sequence is 14 residues long. The germline V gene encodes CDR1 SGHVS and CDR2 FQNEAQ. With V trimmed by 4 bases and J by 6 bases, 9 bases remained unmatched. The CDR3 DNA reads as TGTGCCAGCAGCTATGAGACAGGGATGGGCGAGCAGTACTTC. Translation gives CASSYETGMGEQYF.

The chain combines TRBV27 with TRBJ2-4; TRBD2 matches at 8 bases. CDR1 is MNHEY, CDR2 SMNVEV, per germline (reference sequence). V gave up 2 bases and J gave up 0 bases; unmatched junction bases: 6. The CDR3 has 17 amino acids. CDR3 nucleotides: TGTGCCAGCAGTTTAACGGGGGGGACCCTAGCCAAAAACATTCAGTACTTC. Amino acid sequence: CASSLTGGTLAKNIQYF.

The genes are TRBV4-3 and TRBJ2-2; D call uncertain. The V gene's germline CDR1 is LGHNA and CDR2 YSLEER. V lost 0 bases and J 0 bases, leaving 8 bases between the germline ends. There are 16 residues in the CDR3. The CDR3 DNA sequence: TGCGCCAGCAGCCAAGATGTAGGGTCGAACACCGGGGAGCTGTTTTTT. Its translation is CASSQDVGSNTGELFF.

The V call is TRBV6-6, the J call TRBJ2-7, with 10 bases that match TRBD2. The V gene's germline CDR1 is MNHNY and CDR2 SVGAGI (reference sequence). The CDR3 extends over 15 amino acids. Trimming removed 6 bases from V and 3 bases from J; junction bases left unmatched: 8. The CDR3, as DNA: TGTGCCAGCAGAACCATAGCGGGAGGCGACTACGAGCAGTACTTC. Its translation: CASRTIAGGDYEQYF.

The chain employs TRBV14 and TRBJ1-2; D not certain. Germline loops: CDR1 SGHDN, CDR2 FVKESK. The CDR3 has 15 amino acids. Between the trimmed V and J ends, which lost 0 bases and 7 bases, there was a span of 15 bases. The CDR3 spells CASSQDGRRTSGYTF. The CDR3 DNA reads TGTGCCAGCAGCCAAGATGGGAGGAGGACTAGTGGCTACACCTTC.

This clone was recorded only once. This rearrangement joins TRBV27 to TRBJ2-1; TRBD1 or TRBD2 may be the D gene (5 bases each). Trimming cost V 7 bases and J 0 bases, with 22 bases left between them. The CDR3 sequence is 18 residues long. Germline V gene sequence: CDR1 MNHEY, CDR2 SMNVEV (reference sequence). The CDR3 sequence is CASNPWGPGTSSYNEQFF. The CDR3, as DNA: TGTGCCAGCAACCCATGGGGTCCCGGGACGAGCTCCTACAATGAGCAGTTCTTC.

With respect to this clone: Other DNA sequences from this sample encode an identical CDR3 as well. The gene calls are TRBV7-2 and TRBJ2-5, with D possibly being TRBD2 (5 bases). CDR3 length: 14 amino acids. Looked up from germline, CDR1 is SGHTA and CDR2 is FQGNSA. Trimming took off 0 bases at V and 1 base at J, with 6 bases between the two ends. This CDR3 reads CASSLAGAQETQYF. In nucleotides, the CDR3 is TGTGCCAGCAGCTTAGCGGGAGCCCAAGAGACCCAGTACTTC.

The gene calls are TRBV5-1 and TRBJ2-2, with TRBD2 identical over 10 bases. J lost 4 bases, V lost 1 base, and 10 bases had no gene match. The germline V gene encodes CDR1 SGHRS and CDR2 YFSETQ. CDR3 size: 18 residues. CDR3 DNA sequence: TGCGCCAGCAGCTTGACTAGCGGGGCGGGGACGGCCACCGGGGAGCTGTTTTTT. Protein product: CASSLTSGAGTATGELFF.

Here the CDR3 reads CSAPISSGQYF. The CDR3 DNA sequence: TGCAGTGCTCCCATCTCGTCGGGCCAGTACTTC. The V call is TRBV20-1, the J call TRBJ2-5; D call uncertain. Germline CDR1 DFQATT, CDR2 SNEGSKA (reference sequence). Deletions cut 5 bases from V and 10 bases from J, with 14 bases between. The CDR3 has 11 residues.

The J gene is TRBJ2-1, the V gene TRBV19, with D possibly matching TRBD1 (5 bases). The CDR3 extends over 16 amino acids. Germline V lookup: CDR1 LNHDA, CDR2 SQIVND (reference sequence). Trimming took 3 bases from V and 3 from J, leaving 15 bases between them. The CDR3 is CASSIGGAGSYNEQFF. The CDR3 nucleotides read TGTGCCAGTAGTATCGGTGGGGCAGGTAGCTACAATGAGCAGTTCTTC. The full variable domain, completed using reference TRBV19 and TRBJ2-1, is DGGITQSPKYLFRKEGQNVTLSCEQNLNHDAMYWYRQDPGQGLRLIYYSQIVNDFQKGDIAEGYSVSREKKESFPLTVTSAQKNPTAFYLCASSIGGAGSYNEQFFGPGTRLTVL.

The gene calls are TRBV1 and TRBJ2-2; the table's D call, TRBD2, was not checked against the DNA. TRBV1 is shown as a pseudogene. The CDR3 contains 16 residues. The CDR3 loop reads CTSSRAASGNTGELFF. The DNA for the CDR3 is TGCACCAGCAGCCGAGCGGCTAGCGGGAACACCGGGGAGCTGTTTTTT.

The V and J genes are TRBV6-4 and TRBJ2-7, with a tentative D call TRBD1 (5 bases). Trimming stripped 1 base from V and 9 bases from J, with 13 bases between. CDR3 length equals 13 residues. Per germline, CDR1 MRHNA and CDR2 SNTAGT. The DNA for the CDR3 is TGTGCCAGCAGTGACTTCCAGGGTGGGTCGCAGTACTTC. As protein: CASSDFQGGSQYF.

This chain links TRBV9 with TRBJ1-2; D gene ambiguous. The V end was cut by 2 bases, the J end by 1 base, with 15 bases between. This CDR3 is built from 16 residues. Germline V gene sequence: CDR1 SGDLS, CDR2 YYNGEE. The DNA of the CDR3 is TGTGCCAGCAGCGTTGATCCCGAGGAAGGTAACTATGGCTACACCTTC. Encoded protein: CASSVDPEEGNYGYTF.

The chain joins TRBV6-5 to TRBJ2-7; 9 positions match TRBD2. The CDR3 is made up of 15 amino acids. With V trimmed by 0 bases and J by 2 bases, 2 bases remained unmatched. CDR1 and CDR2 from the germline V gene are MNHEY and SVGAGI. The DNA for the CDR3 is TGTGCCAGCAGTTACTCTGCTAGCGGGGCCTACGAGCAGTACTTC. It encodes CASSYSASGAYEQYF.

The V gene is TRBV7-3, the J gene TRBJ2-7, with 9 bases aligning to TRBD2. Germline V CDR1 and CDR2: SGHTA, FQGTGA. V lost 4 bases to trimming and J lost 2 bases; unmatched junction nucleotides: 12. The CDR3 extends over 17 amino acids. CDR3: CASSSKLAGEVPYEQYF. The CDR3, as DNA: TGTGCCAGCAGCTCGAAATTAGCGGGAGAGGTGCCCTACGAGCAGTACTTC. The full variable domain, with the rest looked up from reference TRBV7-3 and TRBJ2-7, is GAGVSQTPSNKVTEKGKYVELRCDPISGHTALYWYRQSLGQGPEFLIYFQGTGAADDSGLPNDRFFAVRPEGSVSTLKIQRTERGDSAVYLCASSSKLAGEVPYEQYFGPGTRLTVT.

The count of this clone is one. The chain recombines TRBV5-6 with TRBJ2-2, with a possible D match to TRBD1 (5 bases). The CDR3 is 16 residues long. Germline V gene sequence: CDR1 SGHDT, CDR2 YYEEEE. V was trimmed by 2 bases and J by 6 bases, leaving 17 bases between them. As DNA, the CDR3 is TGTGCCAGCAGCTTAGGTTACAGGCAAGAGGCCGGGGAGCTGTTTTTT. Translation: CASSLGYRQEAGELFF.

This clone was observed once. This chain links TRBV19 with TRBJ2-3; D is possibly TRBD1 (6 bases). Germline values: CDR1 LNHDA, CDR2 SQIVND (reference sequence). The CDR3 runs to 17 residues. V lost 1 base, J lost 2 bases, and 16 bases lay in between. The CDR3 here is CASSIGQGGMHTDTQYF. The CDR3 bases are TGTGCCAGTAGTATAGGACAAGGGGGAATGCACACAGATACGCAGTATTTT.

The chain carries TRBV5-1 and TRBJ1-4; 7 bases line up with TRBD1. The CDR3 covers 18 residues. The V segment lost 1 base and the J segment 3 bases; nucleotides outside the gene matches: 12. CDR1 and CDR2 from the germline V gene are SGHRS and YFSETQ. This CDR3 reads CASSLRPIAGTANEKLFF. For the CDR3, the DNA is TGCGCCAGCAGCTTGCGACCGATTGCCGGGACAGCTAATGAAAAACTGTTTTTT.

The chain has TRBV5-1 and TRBJ2-4, with D perhaps given as TRBD1 or TRBD2 (5 bases each). The CDR3 totals 18 residues. Germline loops: CDR1 SGHRS, CDR2 YFSETQ. Trimming pared 4 bases from V and 1 base from J, leaving 21 bases between. This CDR3 reads CASSGAWSRDGAKNIQYF. For the CDR3, the DNA is TGCGCCAGCAGCGGGGCCTGGAGCCGGGATGGGGCCAAAAACATTCAGTACTTC. Full variable domain (rest looked up from reference TRBV5-1 and TRBJ2-4): KAGVTQTPRYLIKTRGQQVTLSCSPISGHRSVSWYQQTPGQGLQFLFEYFSETQRNKGNFPGRFSGRQFSNSRSEMNVSTLELGDSALYLCASSGAWSRDGAKNIQYFGAGTRLSVL.

Comment on this clone: The same CDR3 can be traced to other DNA sequences in this sample. The chain has TRBV5-6 and TRBJ2-7; no clear D gene. Germline loops: CDR1 SGHDT, CDR2 YYEEEE. V was clipped by 0 bases and J by 6 bases, with 4 bases between them. The CDR3 extends over 11 amino acids. The CDR3 region has the DNA TGTGCCAGCAGCTTGGGAGGCGAGCAGTACTTC. Translating it yields CASSLGGEQYF.

The V and J genes are TRBV28 and TRBJ2-7; 7 nucleotides align to TRBD2. Trimming removed 2 bases from V and 0 bases from J; junction bases left unmatched: 7. This CDR3 comprises 16 residues. Germline V gives CDR1 MDHEN, CDR2 SYDVKM. The DNA for the CDR3 is TGTGCCAGCAGTTTACCCCTGCCTAGCGGCTCCTACGAGCAGTACTTC. It translates to CASSLPLPSGSYEQYF.